The clone carrying this TCR beta chain was counted a single time. Antigen specificity is unknown. Produced via immunoSEQ multiplex PCR; TCRdb's table is partial and in-frame only. The repertoire holds about 130,000 clones, with roughly 91% as singletons. Germline values: CDR1 LGHDT, CDR2 YNNKEL (reference sequence). This CDR3 is 13 amino acids long. V was shortened by 2 bases and J by 8 bases, with 7 bases between the two germline ends. The data were obtained in a study of T cell responses to AZD1222 COVID-19 vaccine. Study as a whole: Second doses were pooled across both intervals (about 4 or about 12 weeks). General study results and limits: The sample set comprised mostly white British donors with more females, and clonal diversity was possibly underestimated. Reports indicate that nearly half of spike-specific TCRs are directed at unmutated variant regions.

This chain joins TRBV3-1 (or the pseudogene TRBV3-2) and TRBJ1-6; D is ambiguous. The source was peripheral blood, collected on day 0 of AZD1222 vaccination. The clonotype was recovered from an adult in good health. CDR3 coding DNA: TGTGCCAGCAGCCAAAGCTTGTATTCACCCCTCCACTTT. It yields the protein CASSQSLYSPLHF.